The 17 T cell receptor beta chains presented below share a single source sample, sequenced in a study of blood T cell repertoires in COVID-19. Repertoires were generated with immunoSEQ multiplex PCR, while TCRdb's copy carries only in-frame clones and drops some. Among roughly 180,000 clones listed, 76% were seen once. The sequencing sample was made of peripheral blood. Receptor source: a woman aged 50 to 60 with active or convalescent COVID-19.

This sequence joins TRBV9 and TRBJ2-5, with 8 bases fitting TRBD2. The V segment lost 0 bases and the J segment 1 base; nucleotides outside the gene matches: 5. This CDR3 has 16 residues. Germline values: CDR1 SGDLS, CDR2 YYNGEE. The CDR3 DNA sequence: TGTGCCAGCAGCGTAGGTCTCGGGGGGGGCCAAGAGACCCAGTACTTC. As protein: CASSVGLGGGQETQYF. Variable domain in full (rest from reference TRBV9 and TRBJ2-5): DSGVTQTPKHLITATGQRVTLRCSPRSGDLSVYWYQQSLDQGLQFLIQYYNGEERAKGNILERFSAQQFPDLHSELNLSSLELGDSALYFCASSVGLGGGQETQYFGPGTRLLVL.

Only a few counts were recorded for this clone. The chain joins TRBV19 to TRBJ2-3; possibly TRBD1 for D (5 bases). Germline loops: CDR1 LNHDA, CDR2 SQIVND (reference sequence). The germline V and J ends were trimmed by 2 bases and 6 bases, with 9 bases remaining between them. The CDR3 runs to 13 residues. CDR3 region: CASSIRGADTQYF. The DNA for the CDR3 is TGTGCCAGTAGTATAAGGGGTGCGGATACGCAGTATTTT. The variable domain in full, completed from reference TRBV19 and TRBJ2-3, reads DGGITQSPKYLFRKEGQNVTLSCEQNLNHDAMYWYRQDPGQGLRLIYYSQIVNDFQKGDIAEGYSVSREKKESFPLTVTSAQKNPTAFYLCASSIRGADTQYFGPGTRLTVL.

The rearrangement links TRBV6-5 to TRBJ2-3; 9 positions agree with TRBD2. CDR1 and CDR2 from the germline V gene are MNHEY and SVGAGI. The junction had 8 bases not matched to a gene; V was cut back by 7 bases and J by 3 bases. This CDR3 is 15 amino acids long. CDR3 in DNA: TGTGCCAGCACTGGGGCGGGGGGGAGTACAGATACGCAGTATTTT. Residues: CASTGAGGSTDTQYF.

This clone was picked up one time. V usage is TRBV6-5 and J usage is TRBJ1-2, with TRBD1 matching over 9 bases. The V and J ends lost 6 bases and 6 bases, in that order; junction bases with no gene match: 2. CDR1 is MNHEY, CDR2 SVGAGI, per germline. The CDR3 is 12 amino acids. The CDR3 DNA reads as TGTGCCAGCAGCCGGACAGGGGATGGCTACACCTTC. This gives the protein CASSRTGDGYTF.

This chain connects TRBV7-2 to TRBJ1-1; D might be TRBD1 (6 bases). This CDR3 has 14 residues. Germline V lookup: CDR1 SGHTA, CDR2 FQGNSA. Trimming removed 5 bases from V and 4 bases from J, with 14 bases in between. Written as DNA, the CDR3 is TGTGCCAGCAGCCCCGTTGGCAGGGGCACTGAAGCTTTCTTT. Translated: CASSPVGRGTEAFF.

CDR3 loop: CASTRQLSNSPLHF. The DNA for the CDR3 is TGTGCCAGTACTCGACAGCTTTCTAATTCACCCCTCCACTTT. The chain couples TRBV19 to TRBJ1-6; weak D call: TRBD1 (5 bases). The CDR3 extends over 14 amino acids. CDR1 is LNHDA and CDR2 is SQIVND in the germline V gene (reference sequence). V lost 7 bases, J lost 6 bases, and 13 bases lay in between.

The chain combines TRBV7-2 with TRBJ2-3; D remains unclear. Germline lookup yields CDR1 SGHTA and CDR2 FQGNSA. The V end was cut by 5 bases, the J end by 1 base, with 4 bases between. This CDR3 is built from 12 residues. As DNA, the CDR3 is TGTGCCAGCAGCACACGCACAGATACGCAGTATTTT. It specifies CASSTRTDTQYF.

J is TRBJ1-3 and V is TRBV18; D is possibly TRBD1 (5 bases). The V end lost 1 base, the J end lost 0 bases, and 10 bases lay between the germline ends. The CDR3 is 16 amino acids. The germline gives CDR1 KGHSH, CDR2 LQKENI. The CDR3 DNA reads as TGTGCCAGCTCACCACTAATGACAGACTCTGGAAACACCATATATTTT. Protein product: CASSPLMTDSGNTIYF.

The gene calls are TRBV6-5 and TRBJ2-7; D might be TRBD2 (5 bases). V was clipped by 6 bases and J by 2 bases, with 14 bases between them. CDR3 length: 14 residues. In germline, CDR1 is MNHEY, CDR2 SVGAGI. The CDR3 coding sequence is TGTGCCAGCAGAGACGGAGGCGGAGCCTACGAGCAGTACTTC. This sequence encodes CASRDGGGAYEQYF.

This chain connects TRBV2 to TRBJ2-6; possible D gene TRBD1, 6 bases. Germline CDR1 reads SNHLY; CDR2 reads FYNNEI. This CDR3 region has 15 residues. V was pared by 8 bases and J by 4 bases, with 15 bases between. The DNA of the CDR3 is TGTGCCAGCGTTCAACAGGGTGCCGGGGCCAACGTCCTGACTTTC. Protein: CASVQQGAGANVLTF.

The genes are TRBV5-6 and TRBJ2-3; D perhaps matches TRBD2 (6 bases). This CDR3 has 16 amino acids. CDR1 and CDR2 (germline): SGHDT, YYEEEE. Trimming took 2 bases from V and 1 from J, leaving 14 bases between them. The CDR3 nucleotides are TGTGCCAGCAGCTTTTATCAGCGGGCCCGCACAGATACGCAGTATTTT. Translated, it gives CASSFYQRARTDTQYF.

The CDR3 loop is CASSSGQGGIAVHPEQYF. The CDR3 bases are TGTGCCAGCAGCTCTGGGCAGGGCGGGATAGCCGTTCACCCCGAGCAGTACTTC. The chain links TRBV7-8 to TRBJ2-7; possible D gene TRBD2, 6 bases. This CDR3 spans 18 amino acids. Germline-derived CDR1 and CDR2 are SGHVS and FQNEAQ. V was trimmed by 4 bases and J by 6 bases, leaving 28 bases between them.

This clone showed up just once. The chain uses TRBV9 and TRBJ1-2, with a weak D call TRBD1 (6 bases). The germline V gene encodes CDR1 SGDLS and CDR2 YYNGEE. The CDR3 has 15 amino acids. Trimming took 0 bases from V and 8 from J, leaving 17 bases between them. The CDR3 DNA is TGTGCCAGCAGCGTAGAATGGTCAGGGGAGAGGGGCTACACCTTC. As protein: CASSVEWSGERGYTF.

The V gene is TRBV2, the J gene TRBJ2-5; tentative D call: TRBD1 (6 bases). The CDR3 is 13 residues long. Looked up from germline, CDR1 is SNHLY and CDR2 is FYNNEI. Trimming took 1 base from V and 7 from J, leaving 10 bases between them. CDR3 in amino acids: CASSEGQVVTQYF. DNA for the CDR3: TGTGCCAGCAGTGAAGGACAGGTGGTGACCCAGTACTTC. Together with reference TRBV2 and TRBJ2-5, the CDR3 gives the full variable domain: EPEVTQTPSHQVTQMGQEVILRCVPISNHLYFYWYRQILGQKVEFLVSFYNNEISEKSEIFDDQFSVERPDGSNFTLKIRSTKLEDSAMYFCASSEGQVVTQYFGPGTRLLVL.

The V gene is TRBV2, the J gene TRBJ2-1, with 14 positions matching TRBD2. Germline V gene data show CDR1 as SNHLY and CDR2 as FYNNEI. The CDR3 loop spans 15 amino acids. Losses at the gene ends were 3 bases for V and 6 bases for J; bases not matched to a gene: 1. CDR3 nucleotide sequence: TGTGCCAGCAGTGAGACTAGCGGGGGGGCCAATGAGCAGTTCTTC. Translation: CASSETSGGANEQFF.

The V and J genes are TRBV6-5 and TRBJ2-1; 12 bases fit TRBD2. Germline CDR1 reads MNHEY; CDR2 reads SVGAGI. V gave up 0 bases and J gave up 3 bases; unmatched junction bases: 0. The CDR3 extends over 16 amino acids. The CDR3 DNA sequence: TGTGCCAGCAGTTACTCGACTAGCGGGGGCTACAATGAGCAGTTCTTC. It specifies CASSYSTSGGYNEQFF.

The CDR3 region has the DNA TGTGCCAGCAGTGCCGCCGGGACTAGCGGGGGGGAGACCCAGTACTTC. It specifies CASSAAGTSGGETQYF. The chain joins TRBV6-1 to TRBJ2-5; 15 bases fit TRBD2. Trimming removed 4 bases from V and 5 bases from J; junction bases left unmatched: 5. The CDR3 loop spans 16 amino acids. Germline V gene lookup returns CDR1 MNHNS and CDR2 SASEGT.